Following are 32 T cell receptor beta chains from one sample sequenced in a study of blood T cell repertoires in COVID-19. Measured with immunoSEQ multiplex PCR; TCRdb has only the in-frame clones, and not every one. The data contain over 150,000 clones, 86% of them singletons. Sequences were obtained from peripheral blood. These TCRs come from a man aged 50-59 years with active or convalescent COVID-19.

This chain uses TRBV6-6 with TRBJ1-1, with TRBD1 matching over 9 bases. The J segment lost 4 bases and the V segment lost 6 bases, leaving 6 bases of the junction unmatched. The CDR3 contains 14 residues. Per germline, CDR1 MNHNY and CDR2 SVGAGI (reference sequence). CDR3 DNA: TGTGCCAGCAGCGTGACAGGGGGGAGCACTGAAGCTTTCTTT. It encodes CASSVTGGSTEAFF.

The chain links TRBV6-2 or TRBV6-3 to TRBJ1-4; TRBD1 is a possible D gene (5 bases). CDR1 is MNHEY, CDR2 SVGEGT, per germline. Trimming took off 6 bases at V and 0 bases at J, with 11 bases between the two ends. The CDR3 sequence is 15 residues long. DNA of the CDR3: TGTGCCAGCAGCAACACGGGGGCAACTAATGAAAAACTGTTTTTT. Encoded protein: CASSNTGATNEKLFF.

V usage is TRBV3-1 (or the pseudogene TRBV3-2) and J usage is TRBJ2-1; the D gene is possibly TRBD1 (6 bases). V lost 4 bases to trimming and J lost 5 bases, with 9 bases between them. The CDR3 spans 13 residues. Germline lookup yields CDR1 LGHDT and CDR2 YNNKEL (reference sequence). The CDR3 here is CASSPRGNNEQFF. In DNA, the CDR3 is TGTGCCAGCAGCCCGAGGGGGAACAATGAGCAGTTCTTC.

The chain couples TRBV5-4 to TRBJ1-2; D possibly corresponds to TRBD1 (5 bases). The CDR3 sequence is 14 residues long. The germline V and J ends were trimmed by 0 bases and 8 bases, with 14 bases remaining between them. The germline gives CDR1 SGHNT, CDR2 YYREEE (reference sequence). CDR3 protein: CASSLGGAGIGYTF. The CDR3 region has the DNA TGTGCCAGCAGCTTGGGGGGTGCAGGGATCGGCTACACCTTC.

The chain uses TRBV2 and TRBJ1-1; 7 bases align to TRBD1. The CDR3 length is 14 residues. Germline V gene lookup returns CDR1 SNHLY and CDR2 FYNNEI. J gave up 4 bases and V 6 bases, and 8 bases lay outside the gene matches. CDR3 DNA: TGTGCCAGCAGCGCTGACAGGGATGTCACTGAAGCTTTCTTT. Translating gives CASSADRDVTEAFF.

The rearrangement links TRBV29-1 to TRBJ1-2; unclear D gene. Between the trimmed V and J ends, which lost 4 bases and 8 bases, there was a span of 14 bases. The CDR3 has 12 amino acids. The germline V gene has CDR1 SQVTM and CDR2 ANQGSEA. CDR3 sequence reads: CSVGEAGRGYTF. CDR3 nucleotides: TGCAGCGTTGGGGAGGCAGGTCGCGGCTACACCTTC. The complete variable domain, with remaining parts taken from reference TRBV29-1 and TRBJ1-2, reads SAVISQKPSRDICQRGTSLTIQCQVDSQVTMMFWYRQQPGQSLTLIATANQGSEATYESGFVIDKFPISRPNLTFSTLTVSNMSPEDSSIYLCSVGEAGRGYTFGSGTRLTVV.

This clone was counted a single time. The chain couples TRBV7-9 to TRBJ2-5; no clear D gene. The CDR3 loop spans 15 amino acids. The V end lost 2 bases, the J end lost 0 bases, and 10 bases lay between the germline ends. Per germline, CDR1 SEHNR and CDR2 FQNEAQ (reference sequence). The CDR3 nucleotides are TGTGCCAGCAGCTTATCGTACGGGTACCAAGAGACCCAGTACTTC. Protein sequence: CASSLSYGYQETQYF.

V usage is TRBV7-2 and J usage is TRBJ2-7, with a possible D match to TRBD2 (5 bases). CDR3 length: 14 amino acids. Germline assignment: CDR1 SGHTA and CDR2 FQGNSA. Trimming cost V 3 bases and J 2 bases, with 11 bases left between them. The CDR3 DNA is TGTGCCAGCAGCTTTGGACTGGCCACCTACGAGCAGTACTTC. Its protein is CASSFGLATYEQYF. Using reference TRBV7-2 and TRBJ2-7 for the parts outside the CDR3, the full variable domain is GAGVSQSPSNKVTEKGKDVELRCDPISGHTALYWYRQSLGQGLEFLIYFQGNSAPDKSGLPSDRFSAERTGGSVSTLTIQRTQQEDSAVYLCASSFGLATYEQYFGPGTRLTVT.

CDR3 nucleotide sequence: TGTGCCAGTAGTACCCGGGACAGGGCCTACGAGCAGTACTTC. This encodes CASSTRDRAYEQYF. The chain employs TRBV19 and TRBJ2-7, with 9 bases matching TRBD1. This CDR3 is built from 14 residues. Germline V gene sequence: CDR1 LNHDA, CDR2 SQIVND (reference sequence). With V trimmed by 4 bases and J by 2 bases, 3 bases remained unmatched.

The chain joins TRBV5-1 to TRBJ2-2, with a possible D match to TRBD1 (6 bases). CDR3 length equals 15 residues. The germline gives CDR1 SGHRS, CDR2 YFSETQ. V was cut by 8 bases and J by 4 bases, with 18 bases left in between. The DNA for the CDR3 is TGCGCCAGTCAGCGGCCAGGGGCGGGCACCGGGGAGCTGTTTTTT. The encoded protein is CASQRPGAGTGELFF. Looking up the rest from reference TRBV5-1 and TRBJ2-2 gives the full variable domain: KAGVTQTPRYLIKTRGQQVTLSCSPISGHRSVSWYQQTPGQGLQFLFEYFSETQRNKGNFPGRFSGRQFSNSRSEMNVSTLELGDSALYLCASQRPGAGTGELFFGEGSRLTVL.

This chain joins TRBV28 and TRBJ1-2, with D perhaps TRBD1 (6 bases). CDR3 length: 13 amino acids. V was clipped by 5 bases and J by 6 bases, with 13 bases between them. The germline gives CDR1 MDHEN, CDR2 SYDVKM. The CDR3: CASSGRGMDGYTF. The CDR3 nucleotides read TGTGCCAGCAGTGGCAGGGGTATGGATGGCTACACCTTC.

This sequence joins TRBV7-9 and TRBJ1-5; 8 bases line up with TRBD1. The CDR3 loop spans 15 amino acids. The germline gives CDR1 SEHNR, CDR2 FQNEAQ (reference sequence). With V trimmed by 4 bases and J by 1 base, 3 bases remained unmatched. The CDR3 region has the DNA TGTGCCAGCAGCTCTCAGGGGGCCAGCAATCAGCCCCAGCATTTT. Translation gives CASSSQGASNQPQHF.

J is TRBJ1-4 and V is TRBV6-1, with 9 bases identical to TRBD1. Germline loops: CDR1 MNHNS, CDR2 SASEGT. Losses at the gene ends were 6 bases for V and 7 bases for J; bases not matched to a gene: 12. There are 16 residues in the CDR3. CDR3 loop: CASRENPGQGPEKLFF. DNA of the CDR3: TGTGCCAGCAGAGAAAATCCGGGACAGGGACCTGAAAAACTGTTTTTT.

This sequence joins TRBV24-1 and TRBJ1-1; 11 nucleotides align to TRBD1. V was clipped by 4 bases and J by 5 bases; unmatched bases: 5. The CDR3 has 15 amino acids. Germline V gives CDR1 KGHDR, CDR2 SFDVKD. DNA of the CDR3: TGTGCCACCAGTGACTCCGGACAGGGGGCGACTGAAGCTTTCTTT. It translates to CATSDSGQGATEAFF.

V usage is TRBV5-6 and J usage is TRBJ1-2; 8 bases are shared with TRBD1. The CDR3 extends over 13 amino acids. The J segment lost 5 bases and the V segment lost 0 bases, leaving 0 bases of the junction unmatched. Germline CDR1 and CDR2: SGHDT and YYEEEE. The CDR3 DNA sequence: TGTGCCAGCAGCTTGGACAGGGGGTATGGCTACACCTTC. Protein: CASSLDRGYGYTF.

The chain uses TRBV30 and TRBJ1-2; 9 bases match TRBD1. CDR1 and CDR2 from the germline V gene are GTSNPN and SVGIG (reference sequence). The CDR3 loop spans 13 amino acids. The V segment lost 3 bases and the J segment 6 bases; nucleotides outside the gene matches: 5. This CDR3 is CAWRPGQGDGYTF. The CDR3 DNA follows: TGTGCCTGGAGGCCGGGACAGGGCGATGGCTACACCTTC.

This clone turned up a few times. The genes are TRBV11-2 and TRBJ1-6; TRBD1 aligns across 8 bases. The germline V gene has CDR1 SGHAT and CDR2 FQNNGV. CDR3 size: 15 residues. The V segment lost 3 bases and the J segment 5 bases; nucleotides outside the gene matches: 3. CDR3 DNA: TGTGCCAGCAGCTTCTCGACAGGGGATAATTCACCCCTCCACTTT. This codes for CASSFSTGDNSPLHF.

J is TRBJ2-1 and V is TRBV6-1; TRBD1 might be the D (5 bases). The germline V gene encodes CDR1 MNHNS and CDR2 SASEGT. Between the trimmed V and J ends, which lost 2 bases and 3 bases, there was a span of 14 bases. This CDR3 is 16 amino acids long. The CDR3 region is CASSESQGTGYNEQFF. CDR3 nucleotides: TGTGCCAGCAGTGAATCCCAGGGTACGGGCTACAATGAGCAGTTCTTC.

This rearrangement joins TRBV5-6 to TRBJ2-3; D remains unclear. The V gene's germline CDR1 is SGHDT and CDR2 YYEEEE. The V end was cut by 2 bases, the J end by 1 base, with 8 bases between. The length of the CDR3 is 14 residues. This CDR3 reads CASSFTSGTDTQYF. The CDR3 DNA follows: TGTGCCAGCAGCTTTACAAGCGGCACAGATACGCAGTATTTT.

The chain carries TRBV27 and TRBJ2-2; the D gene is possibly TRBD2 (5 bases). The CDR3 length is 14 residues. Germline loops: CDR1 MNHEY, CDR2 SMNVEV (reference sequence). V lost 3 bases and J lost 4, with 9 bases in between. CDR3 protein: CASSFHGVTGELFF. CDR3 DNA sequence: TGTGCCAGCAGTTTCCACGGGGTCACCGGGGAGCTGTTTTTT.

The rearrangement links TRBV12-3 or TRBV12-4 to TRBJ2-7; 8 bases fit TRBD2. The V segment lost 7 bases and the J segment 6 bases; nucleotides outside the gene matches: 5. The CDR3 has 12 residues. The CDR3 loop is CASKAGVAEQYF. CDR3 sequence (DNA): TGTGCCAGCAAAGCGGGAGTGGCCGAGCAGTACTTC.

The rearrangement links TRBV3-1 (or the pseudogene TRBV3-2) to TRBJ2-1; 10 bases fit TRBD2. The CDR3 has 15 residues. Germline lookup yields CDR1 LGHDT and CDR2 YNNKEL (reference sequence). Trimming at V came to 4 bases and at J to 4 bases, leaving 4 bases not matched to a gene. The chain's CDR3 is CASSPETSGYNEQFF. CDR3 nucleotides: TGTGCCAGCAGCCCTGAGACTAGCGGGTACAATGAGCAGTTCTTC.

This rearrangement joins TRBV18 to TRBJ1-5; D uncertain. Per germline, CDR1 KGHSH and CDR2 LQKENI. The germline V and J ends were trimmed by 4 bases and 2 bases, with 15 bases remaining between them. There are 16 residues in the CDR3. CDR3: CASSRGEGSGNQPQHF. CDR3 nucleotides: TGTGCCAGCTCACGAGGTGAGGGCTCGGGCAATCAGCCCCAGCATTTT.

This clone was observed a few times. The genes are TRBV18 and TRBJ1-4, with D possibly being TRBD1 (6 bases). The CDR3 extends over 13 amino acids. CDR1 and CDR2 (germline): KGHSH, LQKENI. V gave up 1 base and J gave up 8 bases, with 8 bases separating them. The CDR3 bases are TGTGCCAGCTCACCACAAGGGACAGAAAAACTGTTTTTT. This translates into CASSPQGTEKLFF.

The chain recombines TRBV6-5 with TRBJ1-6; D gene uncertain. CDR3 length: 13 amino acids. Trimming took off 2 bases at V and 11 bases at J, with 10 bases between the two ends. Germline V gives CDR1 MNHEY, CDR2 SVGAGI. The CDR3 DNA reads as TGTGCCAGCAGTTACAGTCCAGTGGCACCCCTCCACTTT. Translating it yields CASSYSPVAPLHF.

This clone was counted between two and nine times. CDR3 protein: CASSYSSPQPQHF. The CDR3 nucleotides are TGTGCCAGCAGTTACTCGAGTCCTCAGCCCCAGCATTTT. The V call is TRBV6-2 or TRBV6-3, the J call TRBJ1-5; D remains unclear. Trimming cost V 0 bases and J 6 bases, with 6 bases left between them. Germline V gives CDR1 MNHEY, CDR2 SVGEGT. The CDR3 loop spans 13 amino acids.

The chain combines TRBV7-2 with TRBJ2-1; 13 nucleotides agree with TRBD2. V shed 10 bases, J shed 5 bases, and the junction held 11 bases outside the gene matches. This CDR3 has 16 amino acids. The germline gives CDR1 SGHTA, CDR2 FQGNSA. The CDR3 nucleotides read TGTGCCACTATCACTAGTGGACTAGCGGGGGACAATGAGCAGTTCTTC. Translating gives CATITSGLAGDNEQFF.

J is TRBJ2-6 and V is TRBV7-7; TRBD2 might be the D (5 bases). CDR1 is SSHAT and CDR2 is FNYEAQ in the germline V gene (reference sequence). V lost 1 base, J lost 0 bases, and 10 bases lay in between. CDR3 length: 17 residues. CDR3 in DNA: TGTGCCAGCAGCTTAGGTCCGGGATCCTCTGGGGCCAACGTCCTGACTTTC. It codes for CASSLGPGSSGANVLTF.

This sequence joins TRBV11-2 and TRBJ1-6; D unclear. Looked up from germline, CDR1 is SGHAT and CDR2 is FQNNGV. The CDR3 contains 15 residues. V was shortened by 0 bases and J by 9 bases, with 12 bases between the two germline ends. The CDR3 reads CASSLEGQVGSPLHF. CDR3 DNA: TGTGCCAGCAGCTTAGAGGGCCAGGTCGGTTCACCCCTCCACTTT.

This rearrangement joins TRBV15 to TRBJ1-6, with TRBD1 identical over 9 bases. The length of the CDR3 is 16 residues. J lost 9 bases, V lost 2 bases, and 8 bases had no gene match. Looked up from germline, CDR1 is LNHNV and CDR2 is YYDKDF (reference sequence). The CDR3, as DNA: TGTGCCACCAGCAGACCCGGACAGGGGATCGGTTCACCCCTCCACTTT. Translated, it gives CATSRPGQGIGSPLHF. Supplemented by reference TRBV15 and TRBJ1-6, the full variable domain reads DAMVIQNPRYQVTQFGKPVTLSCSQTLNHNVMYWYQQKSSQAPKLLFHYYDKDFNNEADTPDNFQSRRPNTSFCFLDIRSPGLGDTAMYLCATSRPGQGIGSPLHFGNGTRLTVT.

The rearrangement joins TRBV7-2 to TRBJ1-1; 8 bases are a match to TRBD1. The germline gives CDR1 SGHTA, CDR2 FQGNSA. This CDR3 is built from 14 residues. V dropped 6 bases and J dropped 0; count of bases not matched to a gene: 3. CDR3 DNA: TGTGCCAGCAGTCCGGACAGGGTGAACACTGAAGCTTTCTTT. This sequence encodes CASSPDRVNTEAFF.

This clone was found once. The chain has TRBV3-1 (or the pseudogene TRBV3-2) and TRBJ1-6; maybe TRBD1 (5 bases). Germline V gene lookup returns CDR1 LGHDT and CDR2 YNNKEL (reference sequence). The CDR3 spans 14 residues. Trimming removed 5 bases at V and 7 bases at J, with 12 bases between. In nucleotides, the CDR3 is TGTGCCAGCAGCTCCGACAGCGTAAATTCACCCCTCCACTTT. It encodes CASSSDSVNSPLHF.